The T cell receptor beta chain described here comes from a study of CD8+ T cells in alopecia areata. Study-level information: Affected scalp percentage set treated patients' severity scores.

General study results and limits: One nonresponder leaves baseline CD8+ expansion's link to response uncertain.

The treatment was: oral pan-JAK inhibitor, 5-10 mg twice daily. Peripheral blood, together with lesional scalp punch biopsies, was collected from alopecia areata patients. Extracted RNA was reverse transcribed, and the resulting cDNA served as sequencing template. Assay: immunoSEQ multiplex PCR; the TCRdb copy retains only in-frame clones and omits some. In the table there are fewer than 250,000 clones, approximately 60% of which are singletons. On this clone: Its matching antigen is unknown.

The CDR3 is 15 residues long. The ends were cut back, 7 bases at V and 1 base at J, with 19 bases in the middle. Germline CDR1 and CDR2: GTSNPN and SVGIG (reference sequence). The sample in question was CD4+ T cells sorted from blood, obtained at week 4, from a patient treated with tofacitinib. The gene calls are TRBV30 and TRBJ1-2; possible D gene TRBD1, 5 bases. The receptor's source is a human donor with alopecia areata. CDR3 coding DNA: TGTGCCTTCACTCGCGCGGGGGATCTTAACTATGGCTACACCTTC. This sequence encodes CAFTRAGDLNYGYTF.